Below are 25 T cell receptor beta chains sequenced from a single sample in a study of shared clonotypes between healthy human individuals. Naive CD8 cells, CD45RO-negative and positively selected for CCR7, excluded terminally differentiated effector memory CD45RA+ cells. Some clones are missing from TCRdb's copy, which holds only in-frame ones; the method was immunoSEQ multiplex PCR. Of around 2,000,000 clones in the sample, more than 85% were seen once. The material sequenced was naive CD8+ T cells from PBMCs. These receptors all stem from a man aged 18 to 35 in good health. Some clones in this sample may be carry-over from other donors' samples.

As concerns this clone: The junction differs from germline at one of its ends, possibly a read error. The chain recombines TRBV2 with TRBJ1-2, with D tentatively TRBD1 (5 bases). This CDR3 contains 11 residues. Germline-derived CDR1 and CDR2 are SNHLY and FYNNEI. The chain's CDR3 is CASSHTGDPRF. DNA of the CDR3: TGTGCCAGCAGTCACACAGGAGACCCTCGCTTC.

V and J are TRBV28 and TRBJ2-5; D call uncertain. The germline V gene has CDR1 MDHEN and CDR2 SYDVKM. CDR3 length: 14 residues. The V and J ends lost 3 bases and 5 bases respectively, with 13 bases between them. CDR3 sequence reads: CASSLSNYPETQYF. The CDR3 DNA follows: TGTGCCAGCAGTTTGTCGAACTATCCCGAGACCCAGTACTTC. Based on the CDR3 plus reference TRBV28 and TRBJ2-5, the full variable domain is DVKVTQSSRYLVKRTGEKVFLECVQDMDHENMFWYRQDPGLGLRLIYFSYDVKMKEKGDIPEGYSVSREKKERFSLILESASTNQTSMYLCASSLSNYPETQYFGPGTRLLVL.

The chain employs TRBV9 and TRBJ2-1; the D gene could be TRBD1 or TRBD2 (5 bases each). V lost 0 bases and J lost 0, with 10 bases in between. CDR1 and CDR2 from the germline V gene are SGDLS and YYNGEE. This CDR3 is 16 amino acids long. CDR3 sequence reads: CASSVGDVSSYNEQFF. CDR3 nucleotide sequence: TGTGCCAGCAGCGTAGGGGACGTGAGCTCCTACAATGAGCAGTTCTTC.

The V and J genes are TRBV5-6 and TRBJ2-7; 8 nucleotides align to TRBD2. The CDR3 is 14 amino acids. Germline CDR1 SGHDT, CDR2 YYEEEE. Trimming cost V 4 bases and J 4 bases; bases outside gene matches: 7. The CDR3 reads CASSPAGVIYEQYF. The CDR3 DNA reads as TGTGCCAGCAGCCCAGCGGGAGTAATATACGAGCAGTACTTC. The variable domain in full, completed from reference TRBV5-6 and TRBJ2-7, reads DAGVTQSPTHLIKTRGQQVTLRCSPKSGHDTVSWYQQALGQGPQFIFQYYEEEERQRGNFPDRFSGHQFPNYSSELNVNALLLGDSALYLCASSPAGVIYEQYFGPGTRLTVT.

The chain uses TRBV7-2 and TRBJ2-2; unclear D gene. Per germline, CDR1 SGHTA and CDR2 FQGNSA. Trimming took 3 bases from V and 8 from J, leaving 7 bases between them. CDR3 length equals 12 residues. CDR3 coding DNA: TGTGCCAGCAGCTTTTTGTGGGGGGAGCTGTTTTTT. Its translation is CASSFLWGELFF.

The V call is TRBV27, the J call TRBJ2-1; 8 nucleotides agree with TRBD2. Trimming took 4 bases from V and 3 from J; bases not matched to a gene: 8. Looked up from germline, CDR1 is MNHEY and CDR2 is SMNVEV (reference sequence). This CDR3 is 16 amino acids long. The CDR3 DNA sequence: TGTGCCAGCAGTTCCGGGGGGGCCTTTGGCTACAATGAGCAGTTCTTC. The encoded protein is CASSSGGAFGYNEQFF.

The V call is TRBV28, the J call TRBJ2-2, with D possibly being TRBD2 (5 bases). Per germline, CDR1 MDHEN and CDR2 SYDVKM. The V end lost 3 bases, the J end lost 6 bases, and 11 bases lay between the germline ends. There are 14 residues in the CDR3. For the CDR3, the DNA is TGTGCCAGCAGTTTTGCTCTCGGGGCCGGGGAGCTGTTTTTT. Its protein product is CASSFALGAGELFF.

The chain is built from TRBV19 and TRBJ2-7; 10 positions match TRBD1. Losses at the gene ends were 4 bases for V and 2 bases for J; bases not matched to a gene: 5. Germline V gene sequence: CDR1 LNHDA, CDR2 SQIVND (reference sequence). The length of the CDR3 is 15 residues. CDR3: CASSKWTGGTYEQYF. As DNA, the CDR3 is TGTGCCAGTAGTAAATGGACAGGGGGAACCTACGAGCAGTACTTC.

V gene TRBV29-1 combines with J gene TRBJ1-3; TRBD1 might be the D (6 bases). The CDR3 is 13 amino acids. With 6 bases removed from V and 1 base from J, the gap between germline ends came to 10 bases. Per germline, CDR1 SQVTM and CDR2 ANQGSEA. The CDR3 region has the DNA TGCAGCGTAGGCAGGGGTTCTGGAAACACCATATATTTT. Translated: CSVGRGSGNTIYF. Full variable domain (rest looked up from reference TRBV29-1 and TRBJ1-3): SAVISQKPSRDICQRGTSLTIQCQVDSQVTMMFWYRQQPGQSLTLIATANQGSEATYESGFVIDKFPISRPNLTFSTLTVSNMSPEDSSIYLCSVGRGSGNTIYFGEGSWLTVV.

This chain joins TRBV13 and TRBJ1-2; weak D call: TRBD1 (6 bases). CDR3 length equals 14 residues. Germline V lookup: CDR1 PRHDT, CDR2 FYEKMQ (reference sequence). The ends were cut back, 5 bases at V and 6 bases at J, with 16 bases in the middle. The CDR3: CASSLGEGDNGYTF. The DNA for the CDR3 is TGTGCCAGCAGCCTTGGTGAGGGGGATAATGGCTACACCTTC.

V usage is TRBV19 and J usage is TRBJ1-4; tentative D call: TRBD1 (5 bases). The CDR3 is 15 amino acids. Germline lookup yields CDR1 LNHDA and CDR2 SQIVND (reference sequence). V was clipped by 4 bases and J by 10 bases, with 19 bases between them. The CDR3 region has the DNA TGTGCCAGTAGTACCCGGACGGACCCCCAGGGAAAACTGTTTTTT. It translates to CASSTRTDPQGKLFF.

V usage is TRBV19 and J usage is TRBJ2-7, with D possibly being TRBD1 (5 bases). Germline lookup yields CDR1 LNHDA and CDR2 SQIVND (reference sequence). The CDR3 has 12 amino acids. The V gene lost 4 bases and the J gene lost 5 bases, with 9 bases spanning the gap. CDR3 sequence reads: CASSSRVDEQYF. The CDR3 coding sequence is TGTGCCAGTAGTAGCAGGGTCGACGAGCAGTACTTC.

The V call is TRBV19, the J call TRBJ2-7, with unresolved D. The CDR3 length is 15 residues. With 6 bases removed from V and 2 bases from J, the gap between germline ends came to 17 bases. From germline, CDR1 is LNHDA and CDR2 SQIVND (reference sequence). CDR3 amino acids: CASSSSHKETYEQYF. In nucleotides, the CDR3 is TGTGCCAGTAGCTCATCTCATAAGGAAACCTACGAGCAGTACTTC.

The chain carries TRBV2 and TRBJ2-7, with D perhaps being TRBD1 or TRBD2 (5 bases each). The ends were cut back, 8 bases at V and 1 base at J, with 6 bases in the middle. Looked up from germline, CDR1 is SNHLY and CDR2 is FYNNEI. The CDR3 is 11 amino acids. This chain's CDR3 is CASGTSYEQYF. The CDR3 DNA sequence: TGTGCCAGCGGGACGTCCTACGAGCAGTACTTC.

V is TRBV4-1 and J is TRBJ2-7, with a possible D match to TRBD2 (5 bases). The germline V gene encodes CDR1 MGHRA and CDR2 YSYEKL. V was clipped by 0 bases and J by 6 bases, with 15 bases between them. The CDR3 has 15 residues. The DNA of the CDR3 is TGCGCCAGCAGCCAAGATGTAGGACTCAGATCCGAGCAGTACTTC. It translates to CASSQDVGLRSEQYF.

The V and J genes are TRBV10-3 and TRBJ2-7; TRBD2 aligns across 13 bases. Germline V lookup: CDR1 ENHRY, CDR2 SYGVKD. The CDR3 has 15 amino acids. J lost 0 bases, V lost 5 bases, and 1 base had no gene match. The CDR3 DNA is TGTGCCATCAGTCGGACTAGCGGGAGCTCCTACGAGCAGTACTTC. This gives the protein CAISRTSGSSYEQYF.

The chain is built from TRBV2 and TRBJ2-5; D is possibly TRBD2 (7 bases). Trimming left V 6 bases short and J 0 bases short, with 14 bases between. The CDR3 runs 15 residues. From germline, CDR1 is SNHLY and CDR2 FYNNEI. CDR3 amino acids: CASRGAGGHQETQYF. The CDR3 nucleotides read TGTGCCAGCAGGGGGGCCGGGGGGCACCAAGAGACCCAGTACTTC.

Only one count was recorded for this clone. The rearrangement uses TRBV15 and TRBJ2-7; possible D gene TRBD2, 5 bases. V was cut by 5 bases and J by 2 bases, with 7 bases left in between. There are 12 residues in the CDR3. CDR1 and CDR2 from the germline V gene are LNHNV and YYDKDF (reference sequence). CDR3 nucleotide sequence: TGTGCCACCAGCGAGGGTACCTACGAGCAGTACTTC. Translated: CATSEGTYEQYF.

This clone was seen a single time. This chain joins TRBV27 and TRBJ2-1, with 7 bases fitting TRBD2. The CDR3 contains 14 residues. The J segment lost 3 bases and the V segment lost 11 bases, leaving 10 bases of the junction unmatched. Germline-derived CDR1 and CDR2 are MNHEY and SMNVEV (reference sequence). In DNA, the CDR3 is TGTGCCTCAGCCCTAGCGGCGGGCTACAATGAGCAGTTCTTC. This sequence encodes CASALAAGYNEQFF.

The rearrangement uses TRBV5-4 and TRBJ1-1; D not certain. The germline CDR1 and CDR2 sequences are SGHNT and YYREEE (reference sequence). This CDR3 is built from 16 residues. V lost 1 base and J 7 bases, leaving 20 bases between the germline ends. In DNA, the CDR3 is TGTGCCAGCAGCTTGATTAAGCATGGGTTCGAAAATGAAGCTTTCTTT. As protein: CASSLIKHGFENEAFF.

The CDR3 DNA reads TGTGCCAGTAGTATTTTGGGGACATCCAACTACGAGCAGTACTTC. Its translation is CASSILGTSNYEQYF. The gene calls are TRBV19 and TRBJ2-7, with D possibly being TRBD1 (6 bases). The CDR3 contains 15 residues. CDR1 and CDR2 (germline): LNHDA, SQIVND (reference sequence). V lost 3 bases and J 3 bases, leaving 15 bases between the germline ends.

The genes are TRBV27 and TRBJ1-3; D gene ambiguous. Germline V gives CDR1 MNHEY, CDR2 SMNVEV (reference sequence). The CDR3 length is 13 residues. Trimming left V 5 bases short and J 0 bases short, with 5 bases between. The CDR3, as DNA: TGTGCCAGCAGTAACCTCTCTGGAAACACCATATATTTT. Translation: CASSNLSGNTIYF.

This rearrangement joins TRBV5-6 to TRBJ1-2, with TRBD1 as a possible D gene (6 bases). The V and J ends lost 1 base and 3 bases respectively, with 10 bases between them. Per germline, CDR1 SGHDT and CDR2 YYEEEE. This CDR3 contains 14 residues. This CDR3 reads CASSLRGPYYGYTF. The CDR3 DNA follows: TGTGCCAGCAGCTTGCGGGGGCCTTACTATGGCTACACCTTC.

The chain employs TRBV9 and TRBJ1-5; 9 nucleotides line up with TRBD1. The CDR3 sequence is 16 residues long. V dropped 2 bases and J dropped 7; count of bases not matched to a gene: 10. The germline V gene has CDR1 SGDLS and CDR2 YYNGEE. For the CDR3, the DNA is TGTGCCAGCAGCGTTCGGACAGGGGAGAAGGGACAGCCCCAGCATTTT. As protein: CASSVRTGEKGQPQHF.

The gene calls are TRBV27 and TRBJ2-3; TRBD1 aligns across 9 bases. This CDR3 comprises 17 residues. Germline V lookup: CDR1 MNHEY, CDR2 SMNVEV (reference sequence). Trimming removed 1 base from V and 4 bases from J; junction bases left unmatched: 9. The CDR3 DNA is TGTGCCAGCAGTTTATTAAGCCGGGACAGGGCTCCAGATACGCAGTATTTT. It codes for CASSLLSRDRAPDTQYF.